One and the same sample provided the 29 T cell receptor beta chains below, sequenced in a study of CD8 T cells in Susac syndrome. Reverse transcription of about 0.5 to 1 ug RNA used random hexamers. Each CDR3 protein is one row after TCRdb ran MiXCR on the immunoSEQ multiplex PCR reads. The sample contains more than 85,000 distinct CDR3 sequences, 90% to 96% of which appear only once. Sequencing was performed on CD4+ T cells from PBMCs. The source of these receptors is a human donor in good health.

This clonotype was seen just once. This sequence joins TRBV11-2 and TRBJ2-1; D is uncertain. The CDR3 runs 14 residues. Germline V lookup: CDR1 SGHAT, CDR2 FQNNGV. V dropped 4 bases and J dropped 3 bases, with 10 bases sitting between them. Here the CDR3 reads CASSWAGYYNEQFF. The CDR3 nucleotides are TGTGCCAGCAGCTGGGCCGGTTACTACAATGAGCAGTTCTTC.

CDR3 in DNA: TGCGCCAGCAGCCAAGTCATCTTGGGTAGCACAGATACGCAGTATTTT. Protein product: CASSQVILGSTDTQYF. This chain links TRBV4-1 with TRBJ2-3; D is uncertain. Looked up from germline, CDR1 is MGHRA and CDR2 is YSYEKL. This CDR3 comprises 16 residues. The V end lost 1 base, the J end lost 0 bases, and 11 bases lay between the germline ends.

The chain combines TRBV19 with TRBJ2-7; 9 positions agree with TRBD1. V gave up 3 bases and J gave up 4 bases; unmatched junction bases: 4. Germline V lookup: CDR1 LNHDA, CDR2 SQIVND (reference sequence). This CDR3 region has 14 residues. Written as DNA, the CDR3 is TGTGCCAGTAGTATCGACAGGGGGATGTACGAGCAGTACTTC. Residues: CASSIDRGMYEQYF.

The rearrangement uses TRBV19 and TRBJ1-1; 7 bases are a match to TRBD1. Germline loops: CDR1 LNHDA, CDR2 SQIVND (reference sequence). Losses at the gene ends were 11 bases for V and 2 bases for J; bases not matched to a gene: 11. CDR3 length: 14 residues. In nucleotides, the CDR3 is TGTGCCGCGAGCCTAAGGGGGCCAAACACTGAAGCTTTCTTT. It specifies CAASLRGPNTEAFF.

V is TRBV29-1 and J is TRBJ1-5; D uncertain. The CDR3 totals 15 residues. Trimming removed 4 bases from V and 0 bases from J, with 13 bases in between. CDR1 is SQVTM, CDR2 ANQGSEA, per germline. The CDR3 nucleotides are TGCAGCGTTGTAGTCAAGGGCGGTAGCAATCAGCCCCAGCATTTT. Protein product: CSVVVKGGSNQPQHF.

V usage is TRBV7-9 and J usage is TRBJ2-7; TRBD1 matches at 7 bases. This CDR3 spans 13 amino acids. V lost 6 bases and J lost 7; bases outside the gene matches: 9. Per the germline V gene, CDR1 is SEHNR and CDR2 is FQNEAQ (reference sequence). The CDR3 nucleotides are TGTGCCAGCAGACCGACAGGGCTTGGTGAGCAGTACTTC. Its translation: CASRPTGLGEQYF.

The chain joins TRBV5-4 to TRBJ2-4; 7 bases match TRBD2. V lost 9 bases and J lost 6; bases outside the gene matches: 9. Germline loops: CDR1 SGHNT, CDR2 YYREEE (reference sequence). CDR3 length: 13 residues. The CDR3 region is CATRLWEGNIQYF. The CDR3 DNA follows: TGTGCCACCCGGTTATGGGAGGGAAACATTCAGTACTTC.

The chain carries TRBV20-1 and TRBJ2-4; 9 bases are shared with TRBD2. The V gene's germline CDR1 is DFQATT and CDR2 SNEGSKA (reference sequence). There are 16 residues in the CDR3. With V trimmed by 1 base and J by 2 bases, 6 bases remained unmatched. The CDR3 is CSARGLADNTKNIQYF. The CDR3 DNA reads as TGCAGTGCTAGAGGACTAGCGGACAATACCAAAAACATTCAGTACTTC.

This sequence joins TRBV29-1 and TRBJ2-2; no firm D call. Germline V gene lookup returns CDR1 SQVTM and CDR2 ANQGSEA. The V end was cut by 7 bases, the J end by 1 base, with 10 bases between. This CDR3 has 13 amino acids. Written as DNA, the CDR3 is TGCAGCGCCCGAGCCCGGAACACCGGGGAGCTGTTTTTT. Translation: CSARARNTGELFF.

This chain connects TRBV5-1 to TRBJ2-3; D may be TRBD1 (5 bases). The CDR3 has 16 residues. Germline V gene data show CDR1 as SGHRS and CDR2 as YFSETQ. V lost 2 bases and J 1 base, leaving 14 bases between the germline ends. The CDR3 coding sequence is TGCGCCAGCAGCTTACAGGTGACCCGCGGCACAGATACGCAGTATTTT. Translating gives CASSLQVTRGTDTQYF.

The V call is TRBV27, the J call TRBJ2-5; the D gene is possibly TRBD2 (5 bases). The CDR3 contains 14 residues. V gave up 3 bases and J gave up 4 bases, with 12 bases separating them. The germline gives CDR1 MNHEY, CDR2 SMNVEV (reference sequence). CDR3 bases: TGTGCCAGCAGTTTCAGCGGTTGGGGAGAGACCCAGTACTTC. Its protein product is CASSFSGWGETQYF.

The genes are TRBV29-1 and TRBJ2-7; tentatively, D is TRBD1 (6 bases). From germline, CDR1 is SQVTM and CDR2 ANQGSEA. The CDR3 runs 15 residues. The germline V and J ends were trimmed by 0 bases and 2 bases, with 14 bases remaining between them. CDR3 residues: CSVEDLGQPPYEQYF. In DNA form, the CDR3 reads TGCAGCGTTGAAGATCTCGGACAGCCGCCCTACGAGCAGTACTTC.

CDR3 in amino acids: CASSLMTSGWTGELFF. The CDR3 coding sequence is TGCGCCAGCAGCTTGATGACTAGCGGATGGACCGGGGAGCTGTTTTTT. The V call is TRBV5-1, the J call TRBJ2-2; 9 bases are shared with TRBD2. Germline V gives CDR1 SGHRS, CDR2 YFSETQ. V was clipped by 1 base and J by 5 bases; unmatched bases: 6. This CDR3 region has 16 residues.

The V and J genes are TRBV7-9 and TRBJ2-6; D uncertain. This CDR3 contains 13 residues. Germline-derived CDR1 and CDR2 are SEHNR and FQNEAQ (reference sequence). Trimming removed 4 bases at V and 12 bases at J, with 13 bases between. The CDR3 protein is CASSSLEAFVLTF. In DNA, the CDR3 is TGTGCCAGCAGCTCCCTTGAGGCGTTCGTCCTGACTTTC.

The rearrangement links TRBV29-1 to TRBJ1-1; no clear D. Deletions cut 1 base from V and 5 bases from J, with 8 bases between. The CDR3 runs to 12 residues. Germline CDR1 and CDR2: SQVTM and ANQGSEA. Here the CDR3 DNA reads TGCAGCGTTGAAGCAGGACGGACTGAAGCTTTCTTT. This encodes CSVEAGRTEAFF.

V and J are TRBV29-1 and TRBJ1-5; D is perhaps TRBD1 (5 bases). Trimming took 5 bases from V and 2 from J, leaving 10 bases between them. There are 13 residues in the CDR3. The germline V gene has CDR1 SQVTM and CDR2 ANQGSEA. CDR3 amino acids: CSVQGSGNQPQHF. The CDR3 region has the DNA TGCAGCGTTCAGGGAAGTGGCAATCAGCCCCAGCATTTT.

The V and J genes are TRBV3-1 and TRBJ1-5; 9 bases line up with TRBD1. CDR3 length equals 15 residues. Germline values: CDR1 LGHDT, CDR2 YNNKEL (reference sequence). The ends lost 3 bases at V and 3 bases at J; junction bases unmatched: 3. CDR3 sequence: CASSQGDRANQPQHF. The CDR3, as DNA: TGTGCCAGCAGCCAGGGGGACAGGGCCAATCAGCCCCAGCATTTT.

The chain recombines TRBV9 with TRBJ1-1; D unclear. V lost 0 bases, J lost 12 bases, and 6 bases lay in between. Germline assignment: CDR1 SGDLS and CDR2 YYNGEE. CDR3 length: 10 amino acids. This CDR3 is CASSVGSSFF. DNA for the CDR3: TGTGCCAGCAGCGTAGGATCATCTTTCTTT.

V usage is TRBV11-3 and J usage is TRBJ2-1; D possibly corresponds to TRBD1 (5 bases). Germline V gives CDR1 SGHNT, CDR2 YENEEA. The V and J ends lost 6 bases and 3 bases respectively, with 24 bases between them. The CDR3 has 18 amino acids. This CDR3 reads CASSPSPVADSLYNEQFF. CDR3 DNA sequence: TGTGCCAGCAGTCCCTCTCCAGTGGCAGACAGCCTCTACAATGAGCAGTTCTTC.

This chain connects TRBV13 to TRBJ2-7, with 9 bases identical to TRBD2. The V segment lost 1 base and the J segment 5 bases; nucleotides outside the gene matches: 9. Germline V lookup: CDR1 PRHDT, CDR2 FYEKMQ (reference sequence). There are 16 residues in the CDR3. CDR3 region: CASSLESLAGRNEQYF. The CDR3 DNA reads TGTGCCAGCAGCTTAGAAAGTCTAGCGGGGCGGAACGAGCAGTACTTC.

This clonotype was found once. The V and J genes are TRBV29-1 and TRBJ2-3, with 12 bases fitting TRBD1. CDR1 is SQVTM, CDR2 ANQGSEA, per germline. V lost 3 bases to trimming and J lost 5 bases; unmatched junction nucleotides: 3. This CDR3 spans 14 amino acids. The CDR3 is CSVEGQGAVDTQYF. CDR3 bases: TGCAGCGTTGAGGGACAGGGGGCCGTAGATACGCAGTATTTT.

V gene TRBV30 combines with J gene TRBJ1-1; D might be TRBD1 (5 bases). The germline V and J ends were trimmed by 4 bases and 4 bases, with 19 bases remaining between them. The CDR3 has 15 amino acids. Germline CDR1 is GTSNPN and CDR2 is SVGIG (reference sequence). The CDR3 here is CAWTQWVWGGTEAFF. CDR3 nucleotide sequence: TGTGCCTGGACCCAGTGGGTCTGGGGGGGCACTGAAGCTTTCTTT.

The chain's CDR3 is CASSKSEYGYTF. Here the CDR3 DNA reads TGTGCCAGCTCAAAGAGCGAATATGGCTACACCTTC. The J gene is TRBJ1-2, the V gene TRBV18; D is uncertain. Per the germline V gene, CDR1 is KGHSH and CDR2 is LQKENI. Trimming removed 5 bases at V and 5 bases at J, with 9 bases between. The CDR3 contains 12 residues.

The chain carries TRBV18 and TRBJ2-7; 7 nucleotides match TRBD1. V shed 3 bases and J 2 bases; nucleotides not matched to a gene: 7. CDR1 and CDR2 (germline): KGHSH, LQKENI. CDR3 length: 15 residues. The CDR3 loop is CASSPLPGGTYEQYF. The CDR3 DNA follows: TGTGCCAGCTCACCCCTCCCAGGGGGAACCTACGAGCAGTACTTC.

The chain employs TRBV7-9 and TRBJ2-5; tentatively, D is TRBD1 (5 bases). Trimming took 2 bases from V and 0 from J, leaving 10 bases between them. Looked up from germline, CDR1 is SEHNR and CDR2 is FQNEAQ (reference sequence). The length of the CDR3 is 15 residues. This chain's CDR3 is CASSLQTAYQETQYF. CDR3 in DNA: TGTGCCAGCAGCTTACAGACAGCCTACCAAGAGACCCAGTACTTC.

This chain links TRBV19 with TRBJ1-5; D unresolved. Deletions cut 2 bases from V and 4 bases from J, with 6 bases between. Germline loops: CDR1 LNHDA, CDR2 SQIVND (reference sequence). The CDR3 is 13 residues long. The DNA of the CDR3 is TGTGCCAGTAGTATACAGAGTAATCAGCCCCAGCATTTT. It yields the protein CASSIQSNQPQHF.

The chain carries TRBV18 and TRBJ1-5; D gene unclear. The CDR3 consists of 15 residues. Trimming removed 3 bases from V and 0 bases from J, with 9 bases in between. Germline V lookup: CDR1 KGHSH, CDR2 LQKENI. DNA for the CDR3: TGTGCCAGCTCACCTGGGCGGCTTAGCAATCAGCCCCAGCATTTT. Its translation is CASSPGRLSNQPQHF.

The gene calls are TRBV4-1 and TRBJ2-4; D is unresolved. From germline, CDR1 is MGHRA and CDR2 YSYEKL. The CDR3 spans 15 residues. Trimming left V 4 bases short and J 3 bases short, with 13 bases between. The CDR3 DNA sequence: TGCGCCAGCAGCCCCAGTCCGGTAGGCAAAAACATTCAGTACTTC. Translating it yields CASSPSPVGKNIQYF.

This chain uses TRBV6-1 with TRBJ2-3; the D is unclear. Trimming took off 4 bases at V and 5 bases at J, with 10 bases between the two ends. Germline loops: CDR1 MNHNS, CDR2 SASEGT. This CDR3 spans 13 amino acids. The CDR3 region has the DNA TGTGCCAGCAGTGCCATCACGGAAGATACGCAGTATTTT. It codes for CASSAITEDTQYF.